These 20 T cell receptor beta chains were sequenced from one sample in a study of type 1 regulatory T cells. These receptors' antigens are unknown. Each CDR3 protein is one row after TCRdb ran MiXCR on the reads. The sample includes about 42,000 distinct CDR3 sequences, approximately 12% seen only once; the top ten take around 8%. The sample comprised cultured non-Tr1 T cells, either the whole culture or a sorted T cell fraction (not recorded which). The receptor source for this set is a human donor in good health.

V is TRBV18 and J is TRBJ2-7; D may correspond to TRBD1 or TRBD2 (5 bases each). The CDR3 runs to 16 residues. The V gene's germline CDR1 is KGHSH and CDR2 LQKENI. V lost 1 base and J lost 0, with 13 bases in between. The chain's CDR3 is CASSPLGGKSSYEQYF. Written as DNA, the CDR3 is TGTGCCAGCTCACCACTTGGGGGAAAGAGCTCCTACGAGCAGTACTTC.

This rearrangement joins TRBV24-1 to TRBJ2-7; 7 bases line up with TRBD1. V shed 6 bases and J 5 bases; nucleotides not matched to a gene: 6. This CDR3 comprises 13 residues. Germline CDR1 is KGHDR and CDR2 is SFDVKD. CDR3 DNA: TGTGCCACCAGTACAACAGGGGCTGACGAGCAGTACTTC. Protein sequence: CATSTTGADEQYF.

This clonotype has a count of ten or more. The chain carries TRBV5-1 and TRBJ2-7; the D is unclear. The CDR3 sequence is 12 residues long. In germline, CDR1 is SGHRS, CDR2 YFSETQ. V lost 4 bases, J lost 6 bases, and 11 bases lay in between. For the CDR3, the DNA is TGCGCCAGCAGCCTCCCCCCATCCGAGCAGTACTTC. It codes for CASSLPPSEQYF. Complete variable domain (other parts from reference TRBV5-1 and TRBJ2-7): KAGVTQTPRYLIKTRGQQVTLSCSPISGHRSVSWYQQTPGQGLQFLFEYFSETQRNKGNFPGRFSGRQFSNSRSEMNVSTLELGDSALYLCASSLPPSEQYFGPGTRLTVT.

J is TRBJ2-2 and V is TRBV27, with a weak D call TRBD2 (5 bases). The CDR3 is 16 residues long. V lost 6 bases, J lost 5 bases, and 19 bases lay in between. Germline V gene lookup returns CDR1 MNHEY and CDR2 SMNVEV (reference sequence). This CDR3 is CASSSYEGVLTGELFF. CDR3 nucleotides: TGTGCCAGCAGCTCGTACGAGGGTGTTTTAACCGGGGAGCTGTTTTTT.

This clonotype was picked up a small number of times. The chain is built from TRBV20-1 and TRBJ2-1; no definite D call. Germline-derived CDR1 and CDR2 are DFQATT and SNEGSKA (reference sequence). V lost 3 bases and J 0 bases, leaving 9 bases between the germline ends. The CDR3 contains 14 residues. CDR3 residues: CSARRVNSYNEQFF. CDR3 sequence (DNA): TGCAGTGCTAGGCGCGTGAACTCCTACAATGAGCAGTTCTTC.

This clonotype was detected a few times. The V and J genes are TRBV6-5 and TRBJ2-6; D is unclear. The ends were cut back, 8 bases at V and 0 bases at J, with 14 bases in the middle. Per germline, CDR1 MNHEY and CDR2 SVGAGI. This CDR3 is built from 16 residues. The chain's CDR3 is CASSRSAFSGANVLTF. CDR3 nucleotides: TGTGCCAGCTCAAGGTCGGCGTTCTCTGGGGCCAACGTCCTGACTTTC.

This clonotype has ten or more counts. The chain employs TRBV20-1 and TRBJ1-2; the D is unclear. This CDR3 is built from 15 residues. Germline V gene sequence: CDR1 DFQATT, CDR2 SNEGSKA (reference sequence). The V end lost 1 base, the J end lost 3 bases, and 15 bases lay between the germline ends. For the CDR3, the DNA is TGCAGTGCTAGAGTGCCTGGGCGTCTTGACTATGGCTACACCTTC. Translated: CSARVPGRLDYGYTF.

The sample holds many counts of this clonotype. The chain recombines TRBV5-1 with TRBJ1-1; D is uncertain. Trimming took off 0 bases at V and 1 base at J, with 10 bases between the two ends. Germline loops: CDR1 SGHRS, CDR2 YFSETQ. The length of the CDR3 is 15 residues. CDR3 region: CASSLVNRPNTEAFF. CDR3 nucleotides: TGCGCCAGCAGCTTGGTTAATAGGCCGAACACTGAAGCTTTCTTT.

This clonotype has just a few counts. V usage is TRBV5-1 and J usage is TRBJ2-7; 10 bases agree with TRBD2. Germline CDR1 SGHRS, CDR2 YFSETQ. V trimming: 2 bases; J trimming: 6 bases; junction bases outside the gene matches: 8. The CDR3 has 15 amino acids. CDR3 amino acids: CASSFTSGNAGEQYF. CDR3 nucleotide sequence: TGCGCCAGCAGCTTTACTAGCGGGAACGCGGGCGAGCAGTACTTC.

The chain recombines TRBV30 with TRBJ2-3, with 11 bases matching TRBD2. V shed 1 base, J shed 10 bases, and the junction held 4 bases outside the gene matches. Germline CDR1 is GTSNPN and CDR2 is SVGIG (reference sequence). CDR3 length equals 13 residues. CDR3 coding DNA: TGTGCCTGGAGTGCACTAGCGGGAGTGGCGCAGTATTTT. Translating it yields CAWSALAGVAQYF.

This clonotype showed up many times. The chain links TRBV2 to TRBJ1-1, with D perhaps TRBD1 (5 bases). The CDR3 contains 14 residues. Germline lookup yields CDR1 SNHLY and CDR2 FYNNEI. Trimming shortened V by 6 bases and J by 1 base, and 12 bases separated the two germline ends. CDR3 nucleotide sequence: TGTGCCAGCAGAGGGGACGGAGGGAACACTGAAGCTTTCTTT. Amino acids: CASRGDGGNTEAFF.

V is TRBV20-1 and J is TRBJ1-2, with TRBD1 matching 8 bases. V lost 3 bases to trimming and J lost 8 bases; unmatched junction nucleotides: 11. This CDR3 comprises 14 residues. CDR1 is DFQATT, CDR2 SNEGSKA, per germline (reference sequence). CDR3 in amino acids: CSASRTDRGQGYTF. In DNA form, the CDR3 reads TGCAGTGCTAGCAGAACTGACAGGGGTCAAGGCTACACCTTC.

This clonotype is medium-sized (0.01 to 0.1%) by share. The V and J genes are TRBV12-3 or TRBV12-4 and TRBJ2-2; 7 bases map to TRBD2. The CDR3 runs 15 residues. V shed 2 bases, J shed 4 bases, and the junction held 4 bases outside the gene matches. In DNA form, the CDR3 reads TGTGCCAGCAGTTTATATTCGGGGGGCACCGGGGAGCTGTTTTTT. Translating it yields CASSLYSGGTGELFF.

This clonotype has a count of ten or more. The genes are TRBV7-3 and TRBJ2-1; no firm D call. V lost 5 bases, J lost 10 bases, and 12 bases lay in between. This CDR3 has 12 residues. Germline CDR1 and CDR2: SGHTA and FQGTGA. The CDR3 here is CASSMTGREQFF. CDR3 sequence (DNA): TGTGCCAGCAGCATGACTGGGCGGGAGCAGTTCTTC.

In the case of this clonotype: A much more abundant neighbour one base away suggests this may be a read error. The chain employs TRBV7-3 and TRBJ2-2, with 8 nucleotides matching TRBD2. The CDR3 runs 14 residues. The germline CDR1 and CDR2 sequences are SGHTA and FQGTGA. This CDR3 is CASSAGGDTGGLFF. Here the CDR3 DNA reads TGTGCCAGCAGCGCCGGGGGGGACACCGGGGGGCTGTTTTTT.

In regard to this clonotype: At one of its ends the junction is not consistent with the germline gene, which may arise from a read error. This chain links TRBV27 with TRBJ2-2; TRBD1 agrees at 7 bases. Germline V gives CDR1 MNHEY, CDR2 SMNVEV (reference sequence). The CDR3 length is 16 residues. The CDR3 DNA follows: TGCGCCAGCGGAAAAAAGGGACAGTCGAACACCGGGGAGCTGTTTTTT. This sequence encodes CASGKKGQSNTGELFF.

The gene calls are TRBV5-4 and TRBJ2-5; 14 nucleotides align to TRBD2. CDR1 is SGHNT, CDR2 YYREEE, per germline (reference sequence). CDR3 length: 17 amino acids. Unmatched junction bases numbered 14, after V lost 8 bases and J lost 5 bases. CDR3 DNA: TGTGCCAGTACTACCGGGACTAGCGGGAGAATAGTCGAGACCCAGTACTTC. Protein: CASTTGTSGRIVETQYF.

This rearrangement joins TRBV6-1 to TRBJ2-7; possibly TRBD1 or TRBD2 for D (5 bases each). Per the germline V gene, CDR1 is MNHNS and CDR2 is SASEGT. The CDR3 is made up of 16 amino acids. Trimming removed 0 bases from V and 0 bases from J, with 12 bases in between. The CDR3 sequence: CASSEAWGRSSYEQYF. The CDR3, as DNA: TGTGCCAGCAGTGAAGCTTGGGGACGGAGCTCCTACGAGCAGTACTTC.

This clonotype has ten or more counts. V usage is TRBV7-2 and J usage is TRBJ2-7; 10 nucleotides agree with TRBD2. Losses at the gene ends were 2 bases for V and 7 bases for J; bases not matched to a gene: 8. CDR1 is SGHTA, CDR2 FQGNSA, per germline. The CDR3 has 15 residues. The CDR3, as DNA: TGTGCCAGCAGCTTATTCCTAGCGGGAGCGGGGGAGCAGTACTTC. It codes for CASSLFLAGAGEQYF.

This clonotype appeared many times. The chain uses TRBV7-9 and TRBJ1-1; D is uncertain. Trimming stripped 5 bases from V and 7 bases from J, with 17 bases between. This CDR3 spans 14 amino acids. Germline CDR1 reads SEHNR; CDR2 reads FQNEAQ (reference sequence). In DNA, the CDR3 is TGTGCCAGCAGCAGGAATGTTGAATCAGTTGAAGCTTTCTTT. This gives the protein CASSRNVESVEAFF.